A single sample gave rise to the 4 T cell receptor beta chains below, sequenced in a study of blood T cells in healthy people across ages. With a J-beta primer mix and a sample-barcoded 5' primer, a second PCR ran roughly 6 to 11 cycles. TCRdb reanalysed the 5' RACE reads using MiXCR and keeps one entry per CDR3 protein. Seen here are 950,000 to 1,200,000 distinct CDR3 sequences, 35% to 40% observed once, and the top ten hold roughly 13%. Specimen: blood. Source of these receptors: a man aged 18-30 years in good health.

This clonotype was counted between two and nine times. The chain has TRBV5-6 and TRBJ2-7; 11 nucleotides align to TRBD2. The germline V gene encodes CDR1 SGHDT and CDR2 YYEEEE. The CDR3 length is 15 residues. The V gene end was trimmed by 4 bases and the J gene end by 7 bases; junction bases not matched to a gene: 10. This CDR3 reads CASSRGTSGYNEQYF. The DNA of the CDR3 is TGTGCCAGCAGCCGCGGGACTAGCGGATACAATGAGCAGTACTTC.

The J gene is TRBJ1-6, the V gene TRBV4-1; D not resolved. V lost 1 base and J lost 0, with 7 bases in between. Germline lookup yields CDR1 MGHRA and CDR2 YSYEKL. CDR3 length: 16 amino acids. The CDR3 nucleotides are TGCGCCAGCAGCCAAGGGGTGGCCTCCTATAATTCACCCCTCCACTTT. This sequence encodes CASSQGVASYNSPLHF.

This rearrangement joins TRBV6-2 or TRBV6-3 to TRBJ1-2; 8 bases align to TRBD1. The CDR3 is 13 residues long. Germline assignment: CDR1 MNHEY and CDR2 SVGEGT. V lost 7 bases and J lost 5; bases outside the gene matches: 6. CDR3 in amino acids: CASKPGGSYGYTF. CDR3 nucleotides: TGTGCCAGCAAGCCAGGGGGCAGTTATGGCTACACCTTC.

This clonotype appeared a few times. V usage is TRBV12-3 or TRBV12-4 and J usage is TRBJ2-1; tentative D call: TRBD2 (5 bases). The V gene lost 6 bases and the J gene lost 10 bases, with 22 bases spanning the gap. CDR3 size: 15 residues. The CDR3 sequence: CASSPNGLPRGEQFF. The CDR3 DNA sequence: TGTGCCAGCAGCCCTAACGGACTTCCCCGGGGAGAGCAGTTCTTC.